This T cell receptor beta chain stems from a study of vaccination and CD4 T cells after COVID-19 (dated 2022 in TCRdb). Context from the whole study: Every convalescent patient had a positive nasal swab PCR test for SARS-CoV-2, with mild disease in 8 to 10 patients and severe disease in one. In the convalescent cohort there were six males and four females, among whom were two Hispanic individuals, seven Caucasians, two Asians and one multiracial person. Participants received two doses of either the Pfizer-BioNTech BNT162b2 vaccine (n=8) or the Moderna mRNA-1273 vaccine (n=2). Post-COVID blood samples from convalescent patients were collected a median of around 110 days after diagnosis, with a range of about 35 to 180 days. Post-vaccine blood samples were taken a median of 72 days after the second vaccine dose, with a range of about 13 to 250 days. In 10 COVID-19 convalescent patients and 4 infection-naive healthy vaccine recipients, researchers compared the spike-specific CD4+ TCR repertoire from before mRNA vaccination with the repertoire from after.

The paper's findings and limits, for the study overall: Among convalescent patients, a median about 86% of the SARS-CoV-2-reactive clones seen after vaccination appeared only after vaccination, which suggests priming specific to the vaccine. Relatively few convalescent patients were included in the study, and early timepoints after natural infection were not analyzed. Although the median number of SARS-CoV-2-reactive clonotypes went up from fewer than 25 after infection to 38 after vaccination, the increase was not significant. In convalescent patients, nearly all vaccine-specific clones (304 of 307) were found to be mono-reactive for SARS-CoV-2 spike rather than cross-reactive with common cold coronaviruses.

The convalescent patients' positive SARS-CoV-2 PCR tests were from March to December 2020, which was before the Alpha, Beta and Delta variants emerged in the United States. Ficoll-Paque Plus gradient centrifugation was used to isolate PBMCs from whole blood, and the isolated PBMCs were then either used fresh or cryopreserved at -140C. For this clonotype: Its target antigen remains unknown. Per-base qualities were not stored, and no clone one base away is much larger.

Libraries came from PCR. TCRdb lists the instrument as Illumina iSeq 100. As for the authors' bioinformatics: Non-productive sequences were removed, and CDR3s that did not start with C, did not end with F or W, or were shorter than 7 amino acids were discarded. Using R version 3.6.1, CDR3 homology was evaluated through Levenshtein distances (stringdist) along with unrooted phylogenetic trees (ape). Through fastp at Q25 and MiXCR, TCRdb rebuilt clones from the public reads, retaining in-frame beta chains. Each record represents a unique CDR3 protein, reported with the most common genes and DNA among its rows. These V and J calls originate from TCRdb's pipeline instead of the authors' own analysis. For this sample there are 12,000 to 15,000 distinct CDR3 sequences; more than 55% appear just once. The leading ten clones occupy around 1.1% of the sample. The germline ends are 17 bases apart after V is trimmed by 5 bases and J by 7 bases. The germline V gene supplies CDR1 SGHTA and CDR2 FQGNSA. The CDR3 holds 14 amino acids from the cysteine to the phenylalanine. The read is trimmed to its CDR3 DNA, 42 bases read in frame from base 1.

This receptor was identified in a human donor who had recovered from COVID-19. Recombination connected TRBV7-2 to TRBJ2-5; TRBD2 might be the D gene, on 6 matching bases. The sample consisted of CD4+ T cells from blood, taken after SARS-CoV-2 vaccination. At the DNA level, the sequence is TGTGCCAGCAGCCCGGCGGGGCGGCCGGGGACCCAGTACTTC. It specifies CASSPAGRPGTQYF.